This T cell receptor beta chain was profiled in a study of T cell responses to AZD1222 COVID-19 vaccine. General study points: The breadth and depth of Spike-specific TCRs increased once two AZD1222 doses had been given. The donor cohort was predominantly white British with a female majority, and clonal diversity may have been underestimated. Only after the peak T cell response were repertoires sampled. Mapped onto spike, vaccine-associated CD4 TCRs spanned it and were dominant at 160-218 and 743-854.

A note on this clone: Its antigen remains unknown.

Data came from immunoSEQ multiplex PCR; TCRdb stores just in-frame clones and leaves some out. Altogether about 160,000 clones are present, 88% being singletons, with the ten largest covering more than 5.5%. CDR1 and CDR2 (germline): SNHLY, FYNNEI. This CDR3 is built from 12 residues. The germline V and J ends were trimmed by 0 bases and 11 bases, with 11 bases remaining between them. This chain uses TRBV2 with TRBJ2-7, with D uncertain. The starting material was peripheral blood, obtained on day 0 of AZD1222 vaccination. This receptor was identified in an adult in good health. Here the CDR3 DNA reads TGTGCCAGCAGTGAAGCGGCGGAGAAAAAGTACTTC. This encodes CASSEAAEKKYF.